These 25 T cell receptor beta chains share one sample of origin, sequenced in a study of cytomegalovirus exposure and HLA in healthy donors. Using immunoSEQ multiplex PCR, the repertoire was profiled, and TCRdb retains in-frame clones only, with some absent. The sample has some 140,000 clones, 80% to 90% seen once; the top ten hold 2.5% to 3.5%. Sequencing was done on a sample of PBMCs. These receptors were collected from a man aged 18 to 35 in good health and CMV-seronegative.

The V call is TRBV10-3, the J call TRBJ2-3; TRBD2 matches at 10 bases. Germline values: CDR1 ENHRY, CDR2 SYGVKD. The CDR3 loop spans 16 amino acids. The junction had 10 bases not matched to a gene; V was cut back by 4 bases and J by 6 bases. The CDR3 loop is CAISAIAGGRRDTQYF. CDR3 coding DNA: TGTGCCATCAGTGCTATAGCGGGGGGACGTCGGGATACGCAGTATTTT.

The V and J genes are TRBV28 and TRBJ2-1; tentative D call: TRBD2 (5 bases). V lost 7 bases and J lost 12, with 25 bases in between. CDR3 length: 15 residues. CDR1 is MDHEN, CDR2 SYDVKM, per germline. The CDR3 nucleotides read TGTGCCAGCATCTCTCAAAGGACTCAAGAACTGAGGCAGTTCTTC. As protein: CASISQRTQELRQFF.

The chain has TRBV5-5 and TRBJ2-2; a possible D gene is TRBD2 (5 bases). The germline gives CDR1 SGHKS, CDR2 YYEKEE (reference sequence). V was cut by 5 bases and J by 5 bases, with 10 bases left in between. The CDR3 is made up of 13 amino acids. The CDR3 DNA reads as TGTGCCAGCAGGGTAGGCGGGACCGGGGAGCTGTTTTTT. This gives the protein CASRVGGTGELFF. Combining the CDR3 with reference TRBV5-5 and TRBJ2-2 gives the whole variable domain DAGVTQSPTHLIKTRGQQVTLRCSPISGHKSVSWYQQVLGQGPQFIFQYYEKEERGRGNFPDRFSARQFPNYSSELNVNALLLGDSALYLCASRVGGTGELFFGEGSRLTVL.

This chain uses TRBV10-1 with TRBJ2-1, with TRBD2 matching 11 bases. Germline CDR1 reads WNHNN; CDR2 reads SYGVQD (reference sequence). CDR3 length equals 13 residues. Trimming cost V 2 bases and J 14 bases; bases outside gene matches: 5. Here the CDR3 reads CASSESLAGGEFF. The CDR3 coding sequence is TGCGCCAGCAGTGAGAGTTTAGCGGGAGGGGAGTTCTTC.

This clone came up once. The sample has other DNA sequences that encode this CDR3 too. The chain joins TRBV4-2 to TRBJ1-5; a possible D gene is TRBD1 (6 bases). The CDR3 extends over 15 amino acids. Germline lookup yields CDR1 LGHNA and CDR2 YNFKEQ. V was pared by 3 bases and J by 3 bases, with 12 bases between. Here the CDR3 reads CASSQDGQINQPQHF. The CDR3 nucleotides read TGTGCCAGCAGCCAGGACGGACAGATCAATCAGCCCCAGCATTTT.

The V call is TRBV5-1, the J call TRBJ2-1; a possible D gene is TRBD1 (6 bases). V was cut by 0 bases and J by 7 bases, with 11 bases left in between. The CDR3 extends over 14 amino acids. In germline, CDR1 is SGHRS, CDR2 YFSETQ. Here the CDR3 DNA reads TGCGCCAGCAGCTTGGGCCCCCAGGGGAATGAGCAGTTCTTC. This sequence encodes CASSLGPQGNEQFF.

The CDR3 region is CASSLALWGTDEQYF. CDR3 in DNA: TGCGCCAGCAGCTTGGCCTTGTGGGGGACTGACGAGCAGTACTTC. The chain combines TRBV5-1 with TRBJ2-7; D possibly corresponds to TRBD2 (6 bases). The V end was cut by 0 bases, the J end by 5 bases, with 15 bases between. The CDR3 runs to 15 residues. Germline CDR1 SGHRS, CDR2 YFSETQ. Using reference TRBV5-1 and TRBJ2-7 for the parts outside the CDR3, the full variable domain is KAGVTQTPRYLIKTRGQQVTLSCSPISGHRSVSWYQQTPGQGLQFLFEYFSETQRNKGNFPGRFSGRQFSNSRSEMNVSTLELGDSALYLCASSLALWGTDEQYFGPGTRLTVT.

The chain has TRBV29-1 and TRBJ2-1; D possibly corresponds to TRBD2 (6 bases). CDR1 and CDR2 (germline): SQVTM, ANQGSEA. This CDR3 contains 13 residues. The V end was cut by 8 bases, the J end by 7 bases, with 18 bases between. The CDR3 spells CSTSRGVWNEQFF. In DNA, the CDR3 is TGCAGCACCTCCCGCGGGGTGTGGAATGAGCAGTTCTTC.

The chain joins TRBV11-2 to TRBJ1-2, with D possibly TRBD1 on 6 matching bases. Trimming shortened V by 3 bases and J by 3 bases, and 8 bases separated the two germline ends. Germline loops: CDR1 SGHAT, CDR2 FQNNGV. The CDR3 loop spans 13 amino acids. DNA for the CDR3: TGTGCCAGCAGCTTTGGGGGCGACTATGGCTACACCTTC. This translates into CASSFGGDYGYTF.

V and J are TRBV7-2 and TRBJ1-2; 9 nucleotides match TRBD1. The J segment lost 8 bases and the V segment lost 4 bases, leaving 8 bases of the junction unmatched. The CDR3 has 14 amino acids. Germline CDR1 is SGHTA and CDR2 is FQGNSA. The CDR3 here is CASSSSGTGRGYTF. As DNA, the CDR3 is TGTGCCAGCAGCTCGTCCGGGACAGGGCGGGGCTACACCTTC.

The rearrangement uses TRBV2 and TRBJ2-7; the D gene is possibly TRBD2 (5 bases). The CDR3 runs 13 residues. The germline CDR1 and CDR2 sequences are SNHLY and FYNNEI. Trimming cost V 2 bases and J 3 bases, with 8 bases left between them. CDR3 coding DNA: TGTGCCAGCAGTGAACTAACTAGCTACGAGCAGTACTTC. Residues: CASSELTSYEQYF. The whole variable domain, remainder taken from reference TRBV2 and TRBJ2-7, is EPEVTQTPSHQVTQMGQEVILRCVPISNHLYFYWYRQILGQKVEFLVSFYNNEISEKSEIFDDQFSVERPDGSNFTLKIRSTKLEDSAMYFCASSELTSYEQYFGPGTRLTVT.

The genes are TRBV6-6 and TRBJ1-4, with D perhaps TRBD1 (6 bases). V was shortened by 8 bases and J by 4 bases, with 17 bases between the two germline ends. The CDR3 has 15 residues. The V gene's germline CDR1 is MNHNY and CDR2 SVGAGI (reference sequence). CDR3 nucleotide sequence: TGTGCCAGCGCCGATCAGGGGCCGGATAATGAAAAACTGTTTTTT. The encoded protein is CASADQGPDNEKLFF.

This chain uses TRBV28 with TRBJ2-6; D perhaps matches TRBD2 (6 bases). Germline CDR1 is MDHEN and CDR2 is SYDVKM. V lost 4 bases, J lost 0 bases, and 19 bases lay in between. The CDR3 is 19 residues long. CDR3 in amino acids: CASSSPNVGGSSGANVLTF. CDR3 coding DNA: TGTGCCAGCAGTTCCCCCAACGTCGGGGGATCCTCTGGGGCCAACGTCCTGACTTTC.

The chain carries TRBV7-9 and TRBJ1-1; D gene unclear. Trimming stripped 8 bases from V and 7 bases from J, with 14 bases between. This CDR3 has 12 amino acids. Germline loops: CDR1 SEHNR, CDR2 FQNEAQ (reference sequence). The CDR3 DNA follows: TGTGCCAGCTCCTGGGGAGATGGTGAAGCTTTCTTT. Translated: CASSWGDGEAFF. Variable domain in full (rest from reference TRBV7-9 and TRBJ1-1): DTGVSQNPRHKITKRGQNVTFRCDPISEHNRLYWYRQTLGQGPEFLTYFQNEAQLEKSRLLSDRFSAERPKGSFSTLEIQRTEQGDSAMYLCASSWGDGEAFFGQGTRLTVV.

This chain uses TRBV19 with TRBJ1-3, with D perhaps matching TRBD1 (6 bases). Germline values: CDR1 LNHDA, CDR2 SQIVND (reference sequence). V gave up 6 bases and J gave up 0 bases, with 15 bases separating them. The CDR3 length is 16 residues. The CDR3: CASRGGSTHSGNTIYF. The CDR3 DNA reads TGTGCCAGTAGAGGGGGATCTACCCACTCTGGAAACACCATATATTTT.

The chain links TRBV5-3 to TRBJ2-3; 11 bases agree with TRBD2. TRBV5-3 is given ORF status, its function remaining uncertain. The V and J ends lost 3 bases and 4 bases, in that order; junction bases with no gene match: 7. The CDR3 loop spans 16 amino acids. CDR3 sequence reads: CARSYTSGSRADTQYF. For the CDR3, the DNA is TGTGCCAGAAGCTACACTAGCGGGAGTAGGGCAGATACGCAGTATTTT.

The V gene is TRBV13, the J gene TRBJ1-1; D is ambiguous. Germline CDR1 and CDR2: PRHDT and FYEKMQ (reference sequence). V was shortened by 5 bases and J by 1 base, with 8 bases between the two germline ends. The CDR3 is made up of 13 amino acids. CDR3 nucleotide sequence: TGTGCCAGCAGCCCAAACGGGAACACTGAAGCTTTCTTT. Protein sequence: CASSPNGNTEAFF.

This clone has only one observation. The rearrangement links TRBV27 to TRBJ2-7; 11 bases line up with TRBD1. The CDR3 is 15 amino acids. Germline V gene sequence: CDR1 MNHEY, CDR2 SMNVEV (reference sequence). With V trimmed by 4 bases and J by 4 bases, 6 bases remained unmatched. The CDR3 loop reads CASSSLGQGEYEQYF. In nucleotides, the CDR3 is TGTGCCAGCAGTTCACTGGGACAGGGGGAATACGAGCAGTACTTC.

The CDR3 DNA sequence: TGTGCCAGCAGCCTCTCTGAGAGGGGGCGACCCATCAATCAGCCCCAGCATTTT. Amino acids: CASSLSERGRPINQPQHF. The V and J genes are TRBV7-9 and TRBJ1-5; TRBD1 matches at 7 bases. Looked up from germline, CDR1 is SEHNR and CDR2 is FQNEAQ (reference sequence). The CDR3 runs 18 residues. V lost 5 bases to trimming and J lost 3 bases; unmatched junction nucleotides: 16.

V usage is TRBV28 and J usage is TRBJ2-7; possibly TRBD1 for D (5 bases). The CDR3 consists of 13 residues. V lost 6 bases and J lost 5, with 14 bases in between. Germline CDR1 MDHEN, CDR2 SYDVKM. The chain's CDR3 is CASRPQGWDEQYF. Written as DNA, the CDR3 is TGTGCCAGCAGGCCCCAGGGTTGGGACGAGCAGTACTTC.

J is TRBJ1-2 and V is TRBV7-2; D is uncertain. The CDR3 sequence is 11 residues long. The germline V gene encodes CDR1 SGHTA and CDR2 FQGNSA. Trimming shortened V by 5 bases and J by 8 bases, and 9 bases separated the two germline ends. The DNA of the CDR3 is TGTGCCAGCAGCGCCCGCCAGGGCTACACCTTC. It is translated as CASSARQGYTF.

This sequence joins TRBV27 and TRBJ2-1, with a weak D call TRBD2 (5 bases). Germline V gene data show CDR1 as MNHEY and CDR2 as SMNVEV (reference sequence). Trimming removed 5 bases at V and 4 bases at J, with 21 bases between. This CDR3 spans 17 amino acids. The DNA for the CDR3 is TGTGCCAGCAGTATCGTGGGAGTCTTCTTATTTTACAATGAGCAGTTCTTC. Amino acids: CASSIVGVFLFYNEQFF.

The chain links TRBV5-1 to TRBJ1-1, with unresolved D. The CDR3 spans 13 residues. V lost 0 bases and J 7 bases, leaving 10 bases between the germline ends. Germline assignment: CDR1 SGHRS and CDR2 YFSETQ. The CDR3 here is CASSLAQADEAFF. The CDR3 DNA reads as TGCGCCAGCAGCTTGGCCCAGGCAGATGAAGCTTTCTTT. Filled out from reference TRBV5-1 and TRBJ1-1, the complete variable domain reads KAGVTQTPRYLIKTRGQQVTLSCSPISGHRSVSWYQQTPGQGLQFLFEYFSETQRNKGNFPGRFSGRQFSNSRSEMNVSTLELGDSALYLCASSLAQADEAFFGQGTRLTVV.

The V gene is TRBV29-1, the J gene TRBJ2-1; 11 nucleotides align to TRBD2. V trimming: 7 bases; J trimming: 3 bases; junction bases outside the gene matches: 5. CDR3 length: 14 residues. Germline V gives CDR1 SQVTM, CDR2 ANQGSEA. CDR3 sequence (DNA): TGCAGCGCCACCCTAGCGGGGGGCTACAATGAGCAGTTCTTC. Protein product: CSATLAGGYNEQFF.

This clone has only a few counts. In DNA, the CDR3 is TGTGCCAGCAGTTATACCTACGAGCAGTACTTC. Translated, it gives CASSYTYEQYF. The genes are TRBV28 and TRBJ2-7; no clear D gene. V dropped 4 bases and J dropped 2 bases, with 3 bases sitting between them. Germline-derived CDR1 and CDR2 are MDHEN and SYDVKM. This CDR3 spans 11 amino acids.